This TCR beta chain was captured by sequencing in a study of T cells in Graves' hyperthyroidism and ophthalmopathy. Study-level points and caveats: Stable hyperthyroidism and ophthalmopathy were separated using 13 V-J signatures.

For this clonotype: The antigen is undetermined.

Researchers took RNA transcripts and amplified the TCR beta CDR3 regions from them. Initially, a first-round RT-PCR of the TCR CDR3 employed the HTBI primer set. One entry per CDR3 protein, called by TCRdb with MiXCR from the multiplex PCR reads. Of a few hundred thousand distinct CDR3 sequences in the sample, about 46% are singletons; the top ten hold approximately 44%. V was clipped by 1 base and J by 7 bases, with 13 bases between them. Per germline, CDR1 SQVTM and CDR2 ANQGSEA. CDR3 length: 14 residues. Not enrolled were patients with uncontrolled infection, other autoimmune disease, pregnancy or lactation. Each diagnosis was grounded in clinical symptoms, serum thyroxine and TRAb, thyroid ultrasound, and orbital computed tomography.

The sample consisted of peripheral blood or thyroid tissue (not recorded which). The rearrangement uses TRBV29-1 and TRBJ1-4; D gene uncertain. This sequence originates from an adult woman with Graves' disease, either hyperthyroidism or ophthalmopathy (not recorded which). This CDR3 reads CSVEGGVSREKLFF. DNA of the CDR3: TGCAGCGTTGAAGGGGGAGTTAGCCGTGAAAAACTGTTTTTT.